This TCR beta chain appears in the sequencing data of a study of blood T cell repertoires in COVID-19. Here immunoSEQ multiplex PCR was the method, and the copy in TCRdb shows in-frame clones only, minus some. Found here are around 250,000 clones, approximately 90% of them singletons; the top ten hold around 3%. From germline, CDR1 is SGDLS and CDR2 YYNGEE. The CDR3 is 14 residues long. The V and J ends lost 2 bases and 3 bases respectively, with 11 bases between them. The source is a woman aged 25-40 years with active or convalescent COVID-19. The chain carries TRBV9 and TRBJ1-2; weak D call: TRBD1 (6 bases). The sample comprised peripheral blood. The CDR3: CASSVTGSDYGYTF. The CDR3 coding sequence is TGTGCCAGCAGCGTCACAGGGAGTGACTATGGCTACACCTTC.